These T cell receptor beta chains were read from a single sample in a study of T cell repertoires in cytomegalovirus infection. TCRdb analysed the reads with MiXCR anew, one entry per CDR3 protein. The table records hundreds of thousands of distinct CDR3 sequences, about 42% of them present only once. Antigens of these TCRs are unknown. This specimen consisted of cultured PBMCs, obtained from culture after CMV antigen stimulation. The origin of the receptors is a human donor in good health (CMV status not recorded). Some clones in this sample may be carry-over from other donors' samples. Each CDR3 is given with its conserved first and last residue. A D gene is named only where the DNA matches it firmly. Not all rows give a size; the values are once, few, many and, for expanded clones, a class.

v_call	j_call	clone_size	d_call	cdr3_nt	cdr3_aa
TRBV6-1	TRBJ1-4	few	TRBD1	TGTGCCACGGGACAGGCTAATGAAAAACTGTTTTTT	CATGQANEKLFF
TRBV5-1	TRBJ2-7	-	-	TGCGCCAGCAGGTCGACGGAGAACTACGAGCAGTACTTC	CASRSTENYEQYF
TRBV6-2/TRBV6-3	TRBJ2-1	-	TRBD2	TGTGCCAGCACTCCTAGCGGGAGTAGAAGTGAGCAGTTCTTC	CASTPSGSRSEQFF
TRBV6-1	TRBJ2-7	-	TRBD2	TGTGCCAGCAGACTAGCGGGGGGTCGCGAGCAGTACTTC	CASRLAGGREQYF
TRBV7-9	TRBJ2-5	-	-	TGTGCCAGCAGCTACGGACTACCCAGTAGTCAAGAGACCCAGTACTTC	CASSYGLPSSQETQYF
TRBV7-9	TRBJ1-3	-	-	TGTGCCAGCAGCTTTCCGTCCGGAAACACCATATATTTT	CASSFPSGNTIYF
TRBV7-2	TRBJ1-1	many	TRBD1	TGTGCCAGCAGCCCCCGGAGGGGAGGGGGCTTCACTGAAGCTTTCTTT	CASSPRRGGGFTEAFF
TRBV6-1	TRBJ2-3	once	-	TGTGCCAGCAGGAAACCTAGCACAGATACGCAGTATTTT	CASRKPSTDTQYF
TRBV12-3/TRBV12-4	TRBJ2-1	-	TRBD2	TGTGCCAGCAGTCCTAGGCCCCCGGGACTAGATGAGCAGTTCTTC	CASSPRPPGLDEQFF
TRBV12-3/TRBV12-4	TRBJ2-2	-	TRBD1	TGTGCCAGCAGTAGGGGGCTTTCCACCGGGGAGCTGTTTTTT	CASSRGLSTGELFF
TRBV20-1	TRBJ2-5	-	TRBD1	TGCAGTGCTCCGCAGGGGGCTACGTACCAAGAGACCCAGTACTTC	CSAPQGATYQETQYF
TRBV7-6	TRBJ2-5	few	TRBD1	TGTGCCAGCAGCTTTCGCCAAGGGACAGCTCAAGAGACCCAGTACTTC	CASSFRQGTAQETQYF
TRBV11-2	TRBJ2-1	-	-	TGTGCCAGCAGAAGTTTTAATATTCGGGACTCTTACAATGAGCAGTTCTTC	CASRSFNIRDSYNEQFF
TRBV5-1	TRBJ1-5	-	-	TGCGCCAGCAGCTTGACAGTGGATCAGCCCCAGCATTTT	CASSLTVDQPQHF
TRBV6-2/TRBV6-3	TRBJ2-6	-	-	TGTGCCAGCAGTTATCCAGGGAGCTCTGGGGCCAACGTCCTGACTTTC	CASSYPGSSGANVLTF
TRBV4-1	TRBJ1-3	-	-	TGCGCCAGCAGCCAACGAACAGGGTTCGGAAACACCATATATTTT	CASSQRTGFGNTIYF
TRBV6-1	TRBJ2-7	-	TRBD1	TGTGCCAGCAGTACACAGGGGGCGAACGACGAGCAGTACTTC	CASSTQGANDEQYF
TRBV7-8	TRBJ2-7	-	-	TGTGCCAGCAGCCCGCAACACGACACCTCCTACGAGCAGTACTTC	CASSPQHDTSYEQYF
TRBV7-6	TRBJ1-6	-	-	TGTGCCAGCAGCTCCCAGGGAGACTCACCCCTCCACTTT	CASSSQGDSPLHF
TRBV4-1	TRBJ2-5	-	TRBD2	TGTGCCAGCAGCCATGGACTAGCGGGGAAAGAGACCCAGTACTTC	CASSHGLAGKETQYF
TRBV5-1	TRBJ2-5	few	-	TGCGCCAGCAGCTTGGACCCGGGGCAAGAGACCCAGTACTTC	CASSLDPGQETQYF
TRBV2	TRBJ1-1	-	-	TGTGCCAGCCAACAGGTAAACACTGAAGCTTTCTTT	CASQQVNTEAFF
TRBV12-3/TRBV12-4	TRBJ1-2	-	-	TGTGCCAGCAGTTTAACCTTATATGGCTACACCTTC	CASSLTLYGYTF
TRBV6-1	TRBJ2-2	few	-	TGTGCCAGCGGGCCAGGGGCTTCCGGGGAGCTGTTTTTT	CASGPGASGELFF
TRBV15	TRBJ1-5	-	TRBD1	TGTGCCACCAGTATTAGTGTAGGGGGCCCCAATCAGCCCCAGCATTTT	CATSISVGGPNQPQHF
TRBV6-5	TRBJ1-1	-	-	TGTGCCAGCAGTTGGGTGAAGAACACTGAAGCTTTCTTT	CASSWVKNTEAFF
TRBV12-3/TRBV12-4	TRBJ2-1	once	TRBD2	TGTGCCAGCAGACCCAGCGGGGGGGCGGTCGATGAGCAGTTCTTC	CASRPSGGAVDEQFF
TRBV12-3/TRBV12-4	TRBJ2-3	few	-	TGTGCCAGCAGTTTACAGAATACGCAGTATTTT	CASSLQNTQYF
TRBV29-1	TRBJ1-2	-	-	TGCAGCGTCGGGGGGGTGACAGGATTGGGCGGCTACACCTTC	CSVGGVTGLGGYTF
TRBV28	TRBJ1-5	-	-	TGTGCCAGCAGTTCCCAAAGGAGGAACAATCAGCCCCAGCATTTT	CASSSQRRNNQPQHF
TRBV7-9	TRBJ2-1	-	TRBD1	TGTGCCAGCAGCCACGGTTGGGAAGGGGGCGATCGGTTTAGGCAGTTCTTC	CASSHGWEGGDRFRQFF
TRBV7-2	TRBJ2-1	few	-	TGTGCCAGCACGAACCCGGGAGCCTACAATGAGCAGTTCTTC	CASTNPGAYNEQFF
TRBV7-2	TRBJ2-7	few	TRBD2	TGTGCCAGCAGCTTAGCGGTTCTAGCGGCAACCTACGAGCAGTACTTC	CASSLAVLAATYEQYF
TRBV6-2/TRBV6-3	TRBJ2-5	-	-	TGTGCCAGCAGTACTTCAGGGACCCAGTACTTC	CASSTSGTQYF
TRBV12-3/TRBV12-4	TRBJ2-1	-	TRBD2	TGTGCCAGCAGATCGCCCGGGAGGGGTTACAATGAGCAGTTCTTC	CASRSPGRGYNEQFF
TRBV5-1	TRBJ2-1	once	TRBD1	TGCGCCAGCAGCTTGCAGACAGGGCACGGTGAGCAGTTCTTC	CASSLQTGHGEQFF
TRBV7-6	TRBJ2-1	once	-	TGTGCCAGCAGCTTCATCGGGACGAGCTCCTACAATGAGCAGCTCTTC	CASSFIGTSSYNEQLF
TRBV11-2	TRBJ1-5	few	-	TGTGCCAGCAGCTTACAAGCGGGGTTTAATCAGCCCCAGCATTTT	CASSLQAGFNQPQHF
TRBV12-3/TRBV12-4	TRBJ2-2	-	-	TGTGCCAGCAGACCGACCTCTGGGTCGGACACCGGGGAGCTGTTTTTT	CASRPTSGSDTGELFF
TRBV12-5	TRBJ2-3	-	-	TGTGCTAGTCGATGGGAATCGGACCCACCTACGCAGTATTTT	CASRWESDPPTQYF
TRBV3-1	TRBJ2-5	once	-	TGTGCCAGCAGCCAAGGACAGTCGTTCGAAGGAGAGACCCAGTACTTC	CASSQGQSFEGETQYF
TRBV12-3/TRBV12-4	TRBJ2-5	once	-	TGTGCCAGCAGCCAGACGAAAGAGACCCAGTACTTC	CASSQTKETQYF
TRBV9	TRBJ1-1	-	-	TGTGCCAGCAGCATTTCAACAGAGAACACTGAAGCTTTCTTT	CASSISTENTEAFF
TRBV19	TRBJ2-1	-	TRBD2	TGTGCCAGTAGTATAGGTTTCCTAGCGGGAGACTACAATGAGCAGTTCTTC	CASSIGFLAGDYNEQFF
TRBV19	TRBJ2-7	once	TRBD1	TGTGCCAGTAGTCCTTTCCGGGACAGCTACGAGCAGTACTTC	CASSPFRDSYEQYF
TRBV12-3/TRBV12-4	TRBJ2-7	-	TRBD1	TGTGCCAGCGGGACAGTTGGGGTCTACGAGCAGTACTTC	CASGTVGVYEQYF
TRBV7-2	TRBJ1-2	many	TRBD1	TGTGCCAGCAGCTTATCGGGACAGGGACCTTATGGCTACACCTTC	CASSLSGQGPYGYTF
TRBV7-8	TRBJ1-2	-	-	TGTGCCAGCAGTCCGCGGGGGGCCGACTATGGCTACACCTTC	CASSPRGADYGYTF
TRBV7-2	TRBJ2-3	few	-	TGTGCCAGCAGCTTAGCGGGCCCTTCTGGGGCAGATACGCAGTATTTT	CASSLAGPSGADTQYF
TRBV7-2	TRBJ2-7	-	TRBD2	TGTGCCAGCAGCTCAGGAGGAGCGGGGGGCGTCTACGAGCAGTACTTC	CASSSGGAGGVYEQYF
TRBV6-1	TRBJ1-2	-	-	TGTGCCAGCAGAATAACCAGGGTTGACTATGGCTACACCTTC	CASRITRVDYGYTF